The present T cell receptor beta chain was sequenced within a study of cytomegalovirus exposure and HLA in healthy donors. Study observations and caveats: For most subjects, TCR beta sequences were reported to predict HLA-A and HLA-B alleles with accuracy. Cytomegalovirus association was assigned to over 150 TCR beta chains.

The PCR was carried out with 60 Vbeta primers and 13 Jbeta primers. The assay was immunoSEQ multiplex PCR, and TCRdb's table has in-frame clones only and misses some. The table shows approximately 110,000 clones, with around 77% occurring only once. This clone came up a few times. What it binds is not known. This clonotype was sampled from a woman in her thirties in good health and CMV-seropositive. The source material was PBMCs.

The CDR3 region is CASSPQGGNQPQHF. CDR3 bases: TGTGCCAGCTCACCACAAGGAGGGAATCAGCCCCAGCATTTT. V and J are TRBV18 and TRBJ1-5; D gene unclear. Germline V CDR1 and CDR2: KGHSH, LQKENI. V lost 1 base to trimming and J lost 4 bases, with 8 bases between them. This CDR3 is 14 amino acids long.